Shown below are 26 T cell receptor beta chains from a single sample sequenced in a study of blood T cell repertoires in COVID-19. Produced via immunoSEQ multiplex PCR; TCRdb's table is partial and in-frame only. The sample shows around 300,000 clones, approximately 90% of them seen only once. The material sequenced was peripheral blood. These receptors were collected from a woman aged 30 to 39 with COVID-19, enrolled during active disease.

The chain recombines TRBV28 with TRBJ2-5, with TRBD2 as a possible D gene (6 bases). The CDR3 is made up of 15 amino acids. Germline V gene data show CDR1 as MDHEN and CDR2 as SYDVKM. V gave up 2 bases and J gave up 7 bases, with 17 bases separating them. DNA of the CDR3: TGTGCCAGCAGTTTAGGCAGGACTATGGTTGGGACCCAGTACTTC. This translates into CASSLGRTMVGTQYF.

CDR3: CASSLRGNTIYF. The CDR3 DNA is TGTGCCAGCAGCTTGCGGGGAAACACCATATATTTT. V usage is TRBV5-8 and J usage is TRBJ1-3; D ambiguous. Germline CDR1 SGHTS, CDR2 YDEGEE. V lost 1 base, J lost 4 bases, and 3 bases lay in between. CDR3 length: 12 residues.

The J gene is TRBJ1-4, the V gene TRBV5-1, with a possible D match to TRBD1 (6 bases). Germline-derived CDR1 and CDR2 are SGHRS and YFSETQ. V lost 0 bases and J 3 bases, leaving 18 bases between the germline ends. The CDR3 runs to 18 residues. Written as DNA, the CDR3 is TGCGCCAGCAGCTTGGGGGGGCTGGGTCGCACAGCTAATGAAAAACTGTTTTTT. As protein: CASSLGGLGRTANEKLFF.

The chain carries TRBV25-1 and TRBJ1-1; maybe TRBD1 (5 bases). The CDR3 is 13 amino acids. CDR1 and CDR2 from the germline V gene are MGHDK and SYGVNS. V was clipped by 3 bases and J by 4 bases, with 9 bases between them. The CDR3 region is CASSDRVGTEAFF. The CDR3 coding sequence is TGTGCCAGCAGTGACAGGGTAGGCACTGAAGCTTTCTTT.

CDR3 residues: CASSRQIAGGPVIETQYF. The DNA for the CDR3 is TGTGCCAGTAGTAGGCAGATAGCGGGAGGGCCAGTAATTGAGACCCAGTACTTC. The rearrangement links TRBV19 to TRBJ2-5, with 11 bases that match TRBD2. Germline lookup yields CDR1 LNHDA and CDR2 SQIVND (reference sequence). Trimming at V came to 4 bases and at J to 5 bases, leaving 15 bases not matched to a gene. This CDR3 has 18 residues.

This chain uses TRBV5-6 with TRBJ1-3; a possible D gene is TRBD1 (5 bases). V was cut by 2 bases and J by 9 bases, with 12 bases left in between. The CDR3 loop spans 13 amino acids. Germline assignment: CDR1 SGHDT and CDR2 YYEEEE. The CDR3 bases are TGTGCCAGCAGCTTTTACCAGGGTTCCACCATATATTTT. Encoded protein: CASSFYQGSTIYF. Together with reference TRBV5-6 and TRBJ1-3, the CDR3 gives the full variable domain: DAGVTQSPTHLIKTRGQQVTLRCSPKSGHDTVSWYQQALGQGPQFIFQYYEEEERQRGNFPDRFSGHQFPNYSSELNVNALLLGDSALYLCASSFYQGSTIYFGEGSWLTVV.

CDR3 nucleotide sequence: TGTGCCTGGAGTCAAGGGGCGAAGACTGAAGCTTTCTTT. The encoded protein is CAWSQGAKTEAFF. The chain combines TRBV30 with TRBJ1-1, with D perhaps TRBD1 (5 bases). CDR1 GTSNPN and CDR2 SVGIG come from the germline V gene (reference sequence). Trimming took off 2 bases at V and 5 bases at J, with 12 bases between the two ends. The CDR3 totals 13 residues. Full variable domain (rest looked up from reference TRBV30 and TRBJ1-1): SQTIHQWPATLVQPVGSPLSLECTVEGTSNPNLYWYRQAAGRGLQLLFYSVGIGQISSEVPQNLSASRPQDRQFILSSKKLLLSDSGFYLCAWSQGAKTEAFFGQGTRLTVV.

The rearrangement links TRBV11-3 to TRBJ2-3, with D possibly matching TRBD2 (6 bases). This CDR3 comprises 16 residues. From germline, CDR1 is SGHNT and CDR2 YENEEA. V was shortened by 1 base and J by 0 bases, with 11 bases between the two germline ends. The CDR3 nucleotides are TGTGCCAGCAGCTTAGTTGGCGGGGCTAGCACAGATACGCAGTATTTT. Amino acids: CASSLVGGASTDTQYF.

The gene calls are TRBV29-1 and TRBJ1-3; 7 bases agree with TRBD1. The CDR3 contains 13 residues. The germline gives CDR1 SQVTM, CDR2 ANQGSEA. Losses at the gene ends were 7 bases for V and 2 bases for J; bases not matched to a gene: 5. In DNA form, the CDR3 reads TGCAGCGCTTGGACAGGAACTGGAAACACCATATATTTT. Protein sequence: CSAWTGTGNTIYF.

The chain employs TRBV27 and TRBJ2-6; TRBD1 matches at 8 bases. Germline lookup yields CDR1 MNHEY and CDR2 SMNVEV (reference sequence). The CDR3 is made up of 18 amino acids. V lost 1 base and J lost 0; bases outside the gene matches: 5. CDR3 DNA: TGTGCCAGCAGTTTATTATACAGGGGGTCCTCTGGGGCCAACGTCCTGACTTTC. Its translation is CASSLLYRGSSGANVLTF. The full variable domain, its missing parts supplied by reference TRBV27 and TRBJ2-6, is EAQVTQNPRYLITVTGKKLTVTCSQNMNHEYMSWYRQDPGLGLRQIYYSMNVEVTDKGDVPEGYKVSRKEKRNFPLILESPSPNQTSLYFCASSLLYRGSSGANVLTFGAGSRLTVL.

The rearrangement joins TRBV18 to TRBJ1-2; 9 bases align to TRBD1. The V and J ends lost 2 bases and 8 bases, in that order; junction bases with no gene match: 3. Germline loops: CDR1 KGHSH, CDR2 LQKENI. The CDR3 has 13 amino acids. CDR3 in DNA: TGTGCCAGCTCACCAACAGGGGGCGGAGGCTACACCTTC. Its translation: CASSPTGGGGYTF.

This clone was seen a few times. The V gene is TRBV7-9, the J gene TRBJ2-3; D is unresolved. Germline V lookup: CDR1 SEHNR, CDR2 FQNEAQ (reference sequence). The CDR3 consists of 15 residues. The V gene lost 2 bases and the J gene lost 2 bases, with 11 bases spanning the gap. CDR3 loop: CASSLSTTSTDTQYF. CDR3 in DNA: TGTGCCAGCAGCTTATCCACGACATCCACAGATACGCAGTATTTT.

The CDR3 coding sequence is TGTGCCAGCAGTTACAAGGGACAGAACGGAAACACCATATATTTT. This gives the protein CASSYKGQNGNTIYF. The J gene is TRBJ1-3, the V gene TRBV6-5; 7 bases map to TRBD1. Per germline, CDR1 MNHEY and CDR2 SVGAGI. The CDR3 has 15 amino acids. V dropped 2 bases and J dropped 4; count of bases not matched to a gene: 5.

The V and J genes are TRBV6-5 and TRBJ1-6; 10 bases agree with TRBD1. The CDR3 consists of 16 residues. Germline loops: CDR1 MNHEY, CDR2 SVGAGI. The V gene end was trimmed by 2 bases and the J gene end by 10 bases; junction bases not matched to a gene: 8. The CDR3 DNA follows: TGTGCCAGCAGTTACGGCGGGACAGGGGTATTGTCACCCCTCCACTTT. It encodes CASSYGGTGVLSPLHF.

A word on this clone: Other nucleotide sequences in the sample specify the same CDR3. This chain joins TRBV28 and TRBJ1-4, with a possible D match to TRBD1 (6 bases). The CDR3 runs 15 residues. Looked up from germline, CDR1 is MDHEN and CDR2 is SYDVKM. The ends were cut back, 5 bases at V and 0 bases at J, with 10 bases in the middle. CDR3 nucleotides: TGTGCCAGCAGTGCTGGGGGCGCAACTAATGAAAAACTGTTTTTT. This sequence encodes CASSAGGATNEKLFF.

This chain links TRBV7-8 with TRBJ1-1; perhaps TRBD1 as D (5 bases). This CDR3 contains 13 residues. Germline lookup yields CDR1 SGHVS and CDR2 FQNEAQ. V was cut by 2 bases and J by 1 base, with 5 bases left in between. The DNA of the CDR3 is TGTGCCAGCAGCTTACAGGGGAACACTGAAGCTTTCTTT. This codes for CASSLQGNTEAFF.

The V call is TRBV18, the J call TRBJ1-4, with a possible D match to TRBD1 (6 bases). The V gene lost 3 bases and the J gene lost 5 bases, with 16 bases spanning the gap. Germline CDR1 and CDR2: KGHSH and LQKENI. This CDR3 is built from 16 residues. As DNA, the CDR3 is TGTGCCAGCTCACCGATGTTACCCGGACAGAATGAAAAACTGTTTTTT. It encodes CASSPMLPGQNEKLFF.

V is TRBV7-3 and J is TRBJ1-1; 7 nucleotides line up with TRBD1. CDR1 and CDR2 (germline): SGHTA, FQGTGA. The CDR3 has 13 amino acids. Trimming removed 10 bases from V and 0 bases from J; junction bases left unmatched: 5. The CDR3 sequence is CATTDRLNTEAFF. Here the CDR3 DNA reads TGTGCCACCACGGACAGGTTGAACACTGAAGCTTTCTTT.

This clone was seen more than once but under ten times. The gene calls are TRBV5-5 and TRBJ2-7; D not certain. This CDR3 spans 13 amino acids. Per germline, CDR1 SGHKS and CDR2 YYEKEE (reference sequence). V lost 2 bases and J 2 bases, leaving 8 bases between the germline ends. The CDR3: CASSFNSAYEQYF. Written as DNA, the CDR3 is TGTGCCAGCAGCTTTAACTCCGCCTACGAGCAGTACTTC.

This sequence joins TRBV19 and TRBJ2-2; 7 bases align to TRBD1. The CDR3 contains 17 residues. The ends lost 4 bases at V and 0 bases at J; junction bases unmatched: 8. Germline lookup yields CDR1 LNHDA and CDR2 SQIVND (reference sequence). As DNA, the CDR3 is TGTGCCAGTAGTACCCAGACAGGGACGCCGAACACCGGGGAGCTGTTTTTT. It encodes CASSTQTGTPNTGELFF.

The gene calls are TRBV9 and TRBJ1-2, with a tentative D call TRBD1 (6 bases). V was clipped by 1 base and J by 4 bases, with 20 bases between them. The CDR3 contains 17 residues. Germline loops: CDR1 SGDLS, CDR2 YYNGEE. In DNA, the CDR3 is TGTGCCAGCAGCGTAACAGTGGCGTGGACAGCCACCTATGGCTACACCTTC. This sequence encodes CASSVTVAWTATYGYTF.

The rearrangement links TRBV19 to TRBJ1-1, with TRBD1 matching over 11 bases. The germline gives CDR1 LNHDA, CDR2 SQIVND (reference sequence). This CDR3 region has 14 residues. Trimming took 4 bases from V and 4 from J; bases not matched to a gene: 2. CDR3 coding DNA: TGTGCCAGTAGTACCGGGACAGGGGGCACTGAAGCTTTCTTT. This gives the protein CASSTGTGGTEAFF. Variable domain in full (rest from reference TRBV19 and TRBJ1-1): DGGITQSPKYLFRKEGQNVTLSCEQNLNHDAMYWYRQDPGQGLRLIYYSQIVNDFQKGDIAEGYSVSREKKESFPLTVTSAQKNPTAFYLCASSTGTGGTEAFFGQGTRLTVV.

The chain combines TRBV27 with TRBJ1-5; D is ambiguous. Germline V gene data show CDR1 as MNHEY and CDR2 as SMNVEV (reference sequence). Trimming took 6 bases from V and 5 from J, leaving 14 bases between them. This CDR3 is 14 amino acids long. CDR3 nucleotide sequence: TGTGCCAGCAGAGAGTTCGGAGACTATCAGCCCCAGCATTTT. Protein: CASREFGDYQPQHF.

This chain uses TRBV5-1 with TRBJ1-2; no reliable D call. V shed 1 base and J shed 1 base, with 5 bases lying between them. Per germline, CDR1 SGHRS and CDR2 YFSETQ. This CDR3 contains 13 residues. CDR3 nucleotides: TGCGCCAGCAGCTTGACAGATAACTATGGCTACACCTTC. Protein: CASSLTDNYGYTF.

This CDR3 reads CATSGGGLAAEQFF. DNA of the CDR3: TGTGCCACCAGTGGGGGGGGACTAGCGGCTGAGCAGTTCTTC. V is TRBV24-1 and J is TRBJ2-1, with 11 bases identical to TRBD2. With 5 bases clipped from V and 9 bases from J, the junction kept 5 bases outside the gene matches. Germline assignment: CDR1 KGHDR and CDR2 SFDVKD. CDR3 length equals 14 residues.

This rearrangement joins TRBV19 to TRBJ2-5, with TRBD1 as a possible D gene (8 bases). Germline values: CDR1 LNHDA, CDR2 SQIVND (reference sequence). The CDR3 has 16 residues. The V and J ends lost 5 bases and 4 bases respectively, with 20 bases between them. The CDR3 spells CASSSPPTGGGETQYF. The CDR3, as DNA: TGTGCCAGTAGTTCCCCCCCCACAGGGGGGGGAGAGACCCAGTACTTC.